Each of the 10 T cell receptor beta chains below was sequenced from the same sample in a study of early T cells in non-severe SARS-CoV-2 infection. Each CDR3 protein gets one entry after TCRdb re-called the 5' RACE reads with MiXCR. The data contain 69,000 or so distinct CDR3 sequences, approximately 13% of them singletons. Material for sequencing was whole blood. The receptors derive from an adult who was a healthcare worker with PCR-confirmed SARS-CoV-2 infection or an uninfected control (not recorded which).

CDR3 bases: TGTGCCAGCAGCCAAGAAGTAGTAGGCTCCATGACCCAGTACTTC. Translating it yields CASSQEVVGSMTQYF. The rearrangement uses TRBV4-2 and TRBJ2-5; D not resolved. This CDR3 is built from 15 residues. Germline loops: CDR1 LGHNA, CDR2 YNFKEQ. V dropped 0 bases and J dropped 7 bases, with 15 bases sitting between them.

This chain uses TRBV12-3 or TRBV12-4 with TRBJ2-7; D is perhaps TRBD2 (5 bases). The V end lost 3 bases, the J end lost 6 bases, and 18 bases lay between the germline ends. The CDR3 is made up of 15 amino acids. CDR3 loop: CASSLNGEPRSEQYF. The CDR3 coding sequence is TGTGCCAGCAGTTTGAATGGGGAGCCTCGCAGCGAGCAGTACTTC.

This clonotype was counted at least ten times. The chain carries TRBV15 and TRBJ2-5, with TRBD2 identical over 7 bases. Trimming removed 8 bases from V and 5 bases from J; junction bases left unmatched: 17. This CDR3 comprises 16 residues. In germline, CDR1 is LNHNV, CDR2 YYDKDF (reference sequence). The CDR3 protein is CATAAGERGRGETQYF. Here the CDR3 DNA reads TGTGCCACCGCGGCAGGAGAGCGGGGCCGAGGCGAGACCCAGTACTTC.

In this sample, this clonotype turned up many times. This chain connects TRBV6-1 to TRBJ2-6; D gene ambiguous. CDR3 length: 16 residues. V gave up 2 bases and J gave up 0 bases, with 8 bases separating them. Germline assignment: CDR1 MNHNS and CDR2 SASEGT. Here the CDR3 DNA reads TGTGCCAGCAGTGAATCGGTCAGCTCTGGGGCCAACGTCCTGACTTTC. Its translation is CASSESVSSGANVLTF.

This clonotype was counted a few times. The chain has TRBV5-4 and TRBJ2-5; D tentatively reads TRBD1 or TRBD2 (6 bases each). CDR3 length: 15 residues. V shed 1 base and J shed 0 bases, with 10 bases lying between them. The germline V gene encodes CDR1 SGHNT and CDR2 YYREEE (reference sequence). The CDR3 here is CASSLPRGDQETQYF. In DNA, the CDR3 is TGTGCCAGCAGCTTGCCAAGGGGGGACCAAGAGACCCAGTACTTC.

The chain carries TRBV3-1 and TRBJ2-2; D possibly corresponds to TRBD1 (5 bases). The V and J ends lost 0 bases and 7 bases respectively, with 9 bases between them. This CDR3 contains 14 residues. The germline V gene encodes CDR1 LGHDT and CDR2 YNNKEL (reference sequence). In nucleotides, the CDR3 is TGTGCCAGCAGCCAAGATGCCAGGGTCGGGGAGCTGTTTTTT. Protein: CASSQDARVGELFF.

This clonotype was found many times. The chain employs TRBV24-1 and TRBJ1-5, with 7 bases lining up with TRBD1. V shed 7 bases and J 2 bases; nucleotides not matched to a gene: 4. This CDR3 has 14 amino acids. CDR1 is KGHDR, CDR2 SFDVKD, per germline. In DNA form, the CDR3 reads TGTGCCACCAGAAGCGGGACAGGCAATCAGCCCCAGCATTTT. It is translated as CATRSGTGNQPQHF.

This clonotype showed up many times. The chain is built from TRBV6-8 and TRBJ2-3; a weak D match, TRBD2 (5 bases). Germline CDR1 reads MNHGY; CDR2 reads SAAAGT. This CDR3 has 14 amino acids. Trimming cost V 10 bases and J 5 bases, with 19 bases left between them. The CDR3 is CAIPSGVPRDTQYF. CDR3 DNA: TGTGCCATCCCATCCGGGGTCCCACGAGATACGCAGTATTTT.

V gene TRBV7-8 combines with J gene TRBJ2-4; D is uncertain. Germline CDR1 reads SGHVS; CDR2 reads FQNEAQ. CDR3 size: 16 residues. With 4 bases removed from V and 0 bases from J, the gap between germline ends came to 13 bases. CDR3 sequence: CASSSVQLLAKNIQYF. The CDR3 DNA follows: TGTGCCAGCAGCTCGGTCCAGTTACTAGCCAAAAACATTCAGTACTTC.

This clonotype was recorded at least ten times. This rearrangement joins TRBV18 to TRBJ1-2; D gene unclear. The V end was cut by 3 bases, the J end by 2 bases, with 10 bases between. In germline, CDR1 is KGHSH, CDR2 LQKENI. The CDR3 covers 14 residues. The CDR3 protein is CASSPEATNYGYTF. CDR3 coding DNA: TGTGCCAGCTCACCGGAGGCAACAAACTATGGCTACACCTTC.